A selection of T cell receptor beta chains follows, all from one sample in a study of response to subunit inactivated influenza vaccine. TCRdb itself ran the RT-PCR reads through MiXCR, one entry per CDR3 protein. Of about half a million distinct CDR3 sequences listed, roughly 23% were seen once; the top ten hold about 1.9%. The input for sequencing was CD4+ T cells sorted from PBMCs, taken more than 4 days after vaccination. The receptor set was obtained from a man in his fifties who received an inactivated influenza vaccine. CDR3s include the opening cysteine and the closing phenylalanine or tryptophan. The D gene is left open where the match is weak. Not every row has a clone size; where given, it reads once, few, many or a size class.

clone size: NA
D gene: NA
V gene: TRBV12-3/TRBV12-4
J gene: TRBJ1-2
CDR3 DNA: TGTGCCAGCACTAGGACCATTAACTATGGCTACACCTTC
CDR3 protein: CASTRTINYGYTF

clone size: few
D gene: NA
V gene: TRBV7-8
J gene: TRBJ2-1
CDR3 DNA: TGTGCCAGCAGCTTAGCCCCCTCTAAGAGCTCCTACAATGAGCAGTTCTTC
CDR3 protein: CASSLAPSKSSYNEQFF

clone size: few
D gene: TRBD2
V gene: TRBV28
J gene: TRBJ2-3
CDR3 DNA: TGTGCCAGCAGTGGACTAGCGGGGTTCAACACAGATACGCAGTATTTT
CDR3 protein: CASSGLAGFNTDTQYF

clone size: many
D gene: NA
V gene: TRBV5-1
J gene: TRBJ1-5
CDR3 DNA: TGCGCCAGCAGCTTGGAGGGTAGCAATCAGCCCCAGCATTTT
CDR3 protein: CASSLEGSNQPQHF

clone size: few
D gene: NA
V gene: TRBV6-4
J gene: TRBJ1-5
CDR3 DNA: TGTGCCAGCAGGTCTCGGGTCCGGGCCGCTCATAGCAATCAGCCCCAGCATTTT
CDR3 protein: CASRSRVRAAHSNQPQHF

clone size: NA
D gene: TRBD2
V gene: TRBV29-1
J gene: TRBJ2-1
CDR3 DNA: TGCAGCGTTCACCCGGGGGGGGGCTATGAGCAGTTCTTC
CDR3 protein: CSVHPGGGYEQFF

clone size: NA
D gene: NA
V gene: TRBV29-1
J gene: TRBJ2-5
CDR3 DNA: TGCAGCGCTCAGGATGCAGGTACGGCCCAGTACTTC
CDR3 protein: CSAQDAGTAQYF

clone size: NA
D gene: TRBD1
V gene: TRBV6-2/TRBV6-3
J gene: TRBJ2-1
CDR3 DNA: TGTGCCAGCAGTCATCTCGACAGGGGTGAGCAGTTCTTC
CDR3 protein: CASSHLDRGEQFF

clone size: few
D gene: TRBD1
V gene: TRBV20-1
J gene: TRBJ2-7
CDR3 DNA: TGCAGTGCGAGGACAGGCAATAGGGACGAGCAGTACTTC
CDR3 protein: CSARTGNRDEQYF

clone size: NA
D gene: TRBD2
V gene: TRBV24-1
J gene: TRBJ2-1
CDR3 DNA: TGTGCCACCAGTGACTCCGGACTAGCGGGGTACAATGAGCAGTTCTTC
CDR3 protein: CATSDSGLAGYNEQFF

clone size: NA
D gene: NA
V gene: TRBV20-1
J gene: TRBJ1-5
CDR3 DNA: TGCAGTGCTAGAGGAGGGGTGGGTCAGCCCCAGCATTTT
CDR3 protein: CSARGGVGQPQHF